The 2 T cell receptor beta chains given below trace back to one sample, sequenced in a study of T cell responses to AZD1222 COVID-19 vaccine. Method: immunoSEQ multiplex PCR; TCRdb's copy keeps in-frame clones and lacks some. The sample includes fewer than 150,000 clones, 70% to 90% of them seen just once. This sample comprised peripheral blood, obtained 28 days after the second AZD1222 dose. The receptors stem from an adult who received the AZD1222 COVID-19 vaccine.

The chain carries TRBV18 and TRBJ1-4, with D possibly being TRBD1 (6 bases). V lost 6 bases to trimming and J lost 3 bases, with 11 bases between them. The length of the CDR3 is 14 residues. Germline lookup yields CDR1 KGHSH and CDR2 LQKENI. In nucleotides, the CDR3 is TGTGCCAGCTCCCAGGGGTCGGCTAATGAAAAACTGTTTTTT. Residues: CASSQGSANEKLFF.

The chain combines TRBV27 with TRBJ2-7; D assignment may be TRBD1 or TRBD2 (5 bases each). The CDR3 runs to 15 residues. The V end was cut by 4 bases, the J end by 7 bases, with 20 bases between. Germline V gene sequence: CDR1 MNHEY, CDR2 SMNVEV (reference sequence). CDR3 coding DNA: TGTGCCAGCAGTTCTTCCGGGACCCTCGGTCGTGAGCAGTACTTC. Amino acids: CASSSSGTLGREQYF.